Reported below is one T cell receptor (beta chain). Its antigen is unknown. The record originates from a study of T cell repertoires in cytomegalovirus infection. Study summary: An indication of both CMV infection and matching HLA type came from public TCR beta signatures. General study findings and limits: There were carriers of CMV plus the relevant HLA, and cumulative public TCR beta family frequency identified them. In two of eight donors, the top clonotype was HLA-C-restricted CMV-specific.

From the reads, TCRdb called clonotypes with MiXCR, one entry per CDR3 protein. The sample has approximately 200,000 distinct CDR3 sequences; roughly 27% are singletons. V lost 4 bases to trimming and J lost 3 bases, with 15 bases between them. The CDR3 loop spans 15 amino acids. Germline-derived CDR1 and CDR2 are SGHKS and YYEKEE (reference sequence). J is TRBJ2-3 and V is TRBV5-5; tentatively, D is TRBD1 or TRBD2 (6 bases each). Input material: PBMCs. The receptor comes from a human donor in good health (CMV status not recorded). Some clones in this sample may be carry-over from other donors' samples. The CDR3 sequence: CASSPLGGRTDTQYF. In DNA, the CDR3 is TGTGCCAGCAGCCCCCTAGGGGGGAGAACAGATACGCAGTATTTT.